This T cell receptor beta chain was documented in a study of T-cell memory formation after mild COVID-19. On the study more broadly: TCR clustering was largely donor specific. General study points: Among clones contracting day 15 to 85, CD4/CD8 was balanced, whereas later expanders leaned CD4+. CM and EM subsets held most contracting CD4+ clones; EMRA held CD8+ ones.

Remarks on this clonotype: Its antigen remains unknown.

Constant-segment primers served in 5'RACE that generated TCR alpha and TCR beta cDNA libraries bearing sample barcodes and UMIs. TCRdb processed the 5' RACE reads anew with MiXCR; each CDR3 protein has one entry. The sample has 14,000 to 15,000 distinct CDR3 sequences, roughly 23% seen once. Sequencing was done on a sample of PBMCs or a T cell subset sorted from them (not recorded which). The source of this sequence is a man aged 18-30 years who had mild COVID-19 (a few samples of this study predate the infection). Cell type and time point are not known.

The CDR3, as DNA: TGTGCCACCAGCAGGAGCTGGGATCCCTACGAGCAGTACTTC. This encodes CATSRSWDPYEQYF. The rearrangement joins TRBV15 to TRBJ2-7, with unresolved D. Germline CDR1 and CDR2: LNHNV and YYDKDF (reference sequence). Trimming took off 3 bases at V and 2 bases at J, with 11 bases between the two ends. This CDR3 region has 14 residues. Based on the CDR3 plus reference TRBV15 and TRBJ2-7, the full variable domain is DAMVIQNPRYQVTQFGKPVTLSCSQTLNHNVMYWYQQKSSQAPKLLFHYYDKDFNNEADTPDNFQSRRPNTSFCFLDIRSPGLGDTAMYLCATSRSWDPYEQYFGPGTRLTVT.